What follows are 26 T cell receptor beta chains derived from one specimen sequenced in a study of control samples from healthy donors and cancer patients (dated by TCRdb to the early 2020s). The method behind the library was the immunoSEQ multiplex PCR assay. TCRdb's version of the immuneACCESS table is confined to in-frame rearrangements and falls short of the full clone set. An unresolved V gene accounts for under half of the shortfall where checked; the remainder is of unknown origin. In all, the sample holds under 150,000 clones, and around 87% of those were seen once. The ten most abundant clones make up around 9.4% of the sample. Sequenced: blood. The receptors come from a man between 35 and 55 years old in good health.

V usage is TRBV24-1 and J usage is TRBJ2-5, with a weak D call TRBD1 (6 bases). This CDR3 is 14 amino acids long. Trimming left V 10 bases short and J 5 bases short, with 19 bases between. CDR1 and CDR2 from the germline V gene are KGHDR and SFDVKD. CDR3 sequence: CATQGWGQMETQYF. The DNA of the CDR3 is TGTGCCACTCAGGGGTGGGGGCAGATGGAGACCCAGTACTTC.

The chain is built from TRBV9 and TRBJ2-2, with D unresolved. The V end lost 0 bases, the J end lost 7 bases, and 10 bases lay between the germline ends. The CDR3 extends over 14 amino acids. Per germline, CDR1 SGDLS and CDR2 YYNGEE. CDR3: CASSVGRARGELFF. Here the CDR3 DNA reads TGTGCCAGCAGCGTAGGTAGGGCCCGCGGGGAGCTGTTTTTT.

In this sample, this clone turned up a few times. The chain couples TRBV21-1 to TRBJ1-5. TRBV21-1 constitutes a pseudogene. The length of the CDR3 is 14 residues. Written as DNA, the CDR3 is TGTGCCAGCAGCAAAGTCGGTGGGGTGCAGCCCCAGCATTTT. As protein: CASSKVGGVQPQHF.

This clone was recorded once. J is TRBJ2-5 and V is TRBV6-5, with 8 positions matching TRBD1. The length of the CDR3 is 14 residues. V was pared by 5 bases and J by 6 bases, with 8 bases of the junction left unmatched. Per the germline V gene, CDR1 is MNHEY and CDR2 is SVGAGI. CDR3 sequence reads: CASSKQGAGKTQYF. CDR3 in DNA: TGTGCCAGCAGTAAGCAGGGGGCCGGGAAGACCCAGTACTTC.

The V and J genes are TRBV11-3 and TRBJ1-2; 8 nucleotides align to TRBD1. CDR1 and CDR2 from the germline V gene are SGHNT and YENEEA. The ends lost 4 bases at V and 2 bases at J; junction bases unmatched: 3. CDR3 length equals 14 residues. For the CDR3, the DNA is TGTGCCAGCAGCTCACAGGGGGGCAACTATGGCTACACCTTC. It codes for CASSSQGGNYGYTF.

V and J are TRBV6-6 and TRBJ2-7; 8 bases map to TRBD1. V lost 0 bases and J lost 4; bases outside the gene matches: 8. Germline values: CDR1 MNHNY, CDR2 SVGAGI (reference sequence). This CDR3 spans 16 amino acids. DNA for the CDR3: TGTGCCAGCAGTTACTCGATGGGACAGGCCCCTTACGAGCAGTACTTC. Protein: CASSYSMGQAPYEQYF.

This rearrangement joins TRBV5-6 to TRBJ2-3; TRBD2 agrees at 8 bases. Germline CDR1 SGHDT, CDR2 YYEEEE. The CDR3 consists of 14 residues. V was clipped by 3 bases and J by 1 base; unmatched bases: 1. The chain's CDR3 is CASSSGGGTDTQYF. The CDR3 DNA follows: TGTGCCAGCAGCTCCGGGGGGGGCACAGATACGCAGTATTTT. Variable domain in full (rest from reference TRBV5-6 and TRBJ2-3): DAGVTQSPTHLIKTRGQQVTLRCSPKSGHDTVSWYQQALGQGPQFIFQYYEEEERQRGNFPDRFSGHQFPNYSSELNVNALLLGDSALYLCASSSGGGTDTQYFGPGTRLTVL.

This clone showed up just a few times. The chain joins TRBV6-6 to TRBJ1-4; tentative D call: TRBD1 (5 bases). Trimming shortened V by 5 bases and J by 1 base, and 8 bases separated the two germline ends. Germline V gene data show CDR1 as MNHNY and CDR2 as SVGAGI (reference sequence). The CDR3 runs 14 residues. For the CDR3, the DNA is TGTGCCAGCAGTCGGGGGGGAACTAATGAAAAACTGTTTTTT. Amino acid sequence: CASSRGGTNEKLFF.

The V and J genes are TRBV6-5 and TRBJ1-6; D is possibly TRBD1 (5 bases). Germline lookup yields CDR1 MNHEY and CDR2 SVGAGI. There are 12 residues in the CDR3. Trimming stripped 8 bases from V and 9 bases from J, with 11 bases between. The chain's CDR3 is CASRSGGSPLHF. CDR3 sequence (DNA): TGTGCCAGCCGGTCGGGGGGTTCACCCCTCCACTTT.

V and J are TRBV5-6 and TRBJ1-2; D is perhaps TRBD1 (5 bases). In germline, CDR1 is SGHDT, CDR2 YYEEEE. The CDR3 has 16 residues. The germline V and J ends were trimmed by 4 bases and 4 bases, with 20 bases remaining between them. The CDR3 nucleotides are TGTGCCAGCAGCCGGGGCGACGCCCAGGCGTTCTATGGCTACACCTTC. Its translation: CASSRGDAQAFYGYTF.

The V call is TRBV7-9, the J call TRBJ2-3; 7 bases align to TRBD2. The CDR3 contains 15 residues. Germline loops: CDR1 SEHNR, CDR2 FQNEAQ (reference sequence). Germline trimming cut 5 bases from V and 4 bases from J; bases unmatched to any gene: 9. For the CDR3, the DNA is TGTGCCAGCAGCCCCCAAGCGGGGATCGCAGATACGCAGTATTTT. It encodes CASSPQAGIADTQYF.

V usage is TRBV5-6 and J usage is TRBJ1-2; D gene unclear. V lost 0 bases and J lost 0, with 15 bases in between. The CDR3 loop spans 17 amino acids. The V gene's germline CDR1 is SGHDT and CDR2 YYEEEE. The CDR3 coding sequence is TGTGCCAGCAGCTTGGCCCACACCCGGTTAACTAACTATGGCTACACCTTC. Translating it yields CASSLAHTRLTNYGYTF.

This chain connects TRBV5-6 to TRBJ2-5; 8 bases are shared with TRBD1. The CDR3 runs to 13 residues. Germline lookup yields CDR1 SGHDT and CDR2 YYEEEE. V was pared by 3 bases and J by 5 bases, with 3 bases of the junction left unmatched. CDR3 sequence (DNA): TGTGCCAGCAGCTCGAGGGACAGGGAGACCCAGTACTTC. Protein: CASSSRDRETQYF.

The V and J genes are TRBV18 and TRBJ1-3; no clear D. From germline, CDR1 is KGHSH and CDR2 LQKENI. V was trimmed by 3 bases and J by 0 bases, leaving 15 bases between them. The CDR3 totals 17 residues. The CDR3 coding sequence is TGTGCCAGCTCACCGGTGGACGGAATGAACTCTGGAAACACCATATATTTT. Translating gives CASSPVDGMNSGNTIYF.

The chain recombines TRBV25-1 with TRBJ1-2, with 7 positions matching TRBD1. The CDR3 length is 15 residues. Germline trimming cut 5 bases from V and 2 bases from J; bases unmatched to any gene: 8. Germline lookup yields CDR1 MGHDK and CDR2 SYGVNS. CDR3 protein: CASSRTGTANYGYTF. Here the CDR3 DNA reads TGTGCCAGCAGTAGAACCGGGACAGCCAACTATGGCTACACCTTC.

The chain carries TRBV6-6 and TRBJ1-6, with D possibly TRBD1 on 5 matching bases. V was cut by 6 bases and J by 5 bases, with 11 bases left in between. This CDR3 has 14 amino acids. Germline CDR1 MNHNY, CDR2 SVGAGI (reference sequence). This CDR3 reads CASRWDGNNSPLHF. The CDR3 DNA follows: TGTGCCAGCAGATGGGACGGGAATAATTCACCCCTCCACTTT.

This chain links TRBV7-2 with TRBJ2-2; 7 nucleotides match TRBD1. The trim removed 3 bases at V and 2 bases at J, leaving 3 bases unmatched. There are 15 residues in the CDR3. Germline CDR1 is SGHTA and CDR2 is FQGNSA. CDR3 protein: CASSFRDRNTGELFF. The CDR3 nucleotides read TGTGCCAGCAGCTTTCGGGACAGAAACACCGGGGAGCTGTTTTTT.

The rearrangement uses TRBV7-3 and TRBJ2-2, with unresolved D. Germline assignment: CDR1 SGHTA and CDR2 FQGTGA. The CDR3 is made up of 12 amino acids. V was shortened by 0 bases and J by 8 bases, with 4 bases between the two germline ends. The chain's CDR3 is CASSLTEGELFF. CDR3 sequence (DNA): TGTGCCAGCAGCTTAACAGAGGGGGAGCTGTTTTTT.

The rearrangement uses TRBV2 and TRBJ1-1; D gene ambiguous. Trimming removed 6 bases at V and 5 bases at J, with 10 bases between. Germline-derived CDR1 and CDR2 are SNHLY and FYNNEI. There are 12 residues in the CDR3. This chain's CDR3 is CASRGDWTEAFF. The DNA for the CDR3 is TGTGCCAGCAGGGGAGACTGGACTGAAGCTTTCTTT.

As regards this clone: A junction boundary mismatches the germline segment, possibly from a read error. This chain connects TRBV11-3 to TRBJ2-2, with D perhaps matching TRBD1 (7 bases). Germline loops: CDR1 SGHNT, CDR2 YENEEA. This CDR3 is 15 amino acids long. Written as DNA, the CDR3 is TGTACCAGCAGCTCCCACAGGGGAGGAACCGGGGAGCTGTTTTTT. Translation gives CTSSSHRGGTGELFF.

A few counts support this clone. The chain links TRBV5-5 to TRBJ1-5, with D perhaps TRBD1 (6 bases). Deletions cut 1 base from V and 1 base from J, with 15 bases between. This CDR3 is 17 amino acids long. The germline V gene encodes CDR1 SGHKS and CDR2 YYEKEE (reference sequence). CDR3: CASSLYIQGISNQPQHF. In DNA form, the CDR3 reads TGTGCCAGCAGCTTGTACATCCAGGGGATCAGCAATCAGCCCCAGCATTTT.

The gene calls are TRBV7-2 and TRBJ1-3; 7 positions agree with TRBD1. The CDR3 length is 15 residues. V trimming: 5 bases; J trimming: 0 bases; junction bases outside the gene matches: 4. Germline V gene sequence: CDR1 SGHTA, CDR2 FQGNSA. This CDR3 is CASSLDRDSGNTIYF. Here the CDR3 DNA reads TGTGCCAGCAGCCTAGACAGGGACTCTGGAAACACCATATATTTT.

CDR3 sequence reads: CASSFTAGEKLFF. The CDR3 DNA reads TGTGCCAGCAGTTTCACGGCGGGAGAAAAACTGTTTTTT. The V call is TRBV12-3 or TRBV12-4, the J call TRBJ1-4, with no clear D. This CDR3 has 13 amino acids. The V gene lost 3 bases and the J gene lost 8 bases, with 10 bases spanning the gap.

The rearrangement uses TRBV27 and TRBJ2-5; a weak D match, TRBD2 (7 bases). There are 15 residues in the CDR3. V was clipped by 6 bases and J by 1 base, with 15 bases between them. From germline, CDR1 is MNHEY and CDR2 SMNVEV (reference sequence). CDR3 in DNA: TGTGCCAGCAGCCCCTGGGGGGGCGCCCAAGAGACCCAGTACTTC. Its translation: CASSPWGGAQETQYF.

The V call is TRBV18, the J call TRBJ2-7, with 9 bases lining up with TRBD1. After removal of 3 bases from V and 6 bases from J, the junction contained 6 bases not matched to a gene. The germline CDR1 and CDR2 sequences are KGHSH and LQKENI. The CDR3 consists of 14 residues. The CDR3 sequence: CASSPQLDRGEQYF. The CDR3 DNA follows: TGTGCCAGCTCACCGCAATTGGACAGGGGCGAGCAGTACTTC.

The chain has TRBV18 and TRBJ1-4; D perhaps matches TRBD1 (5 bases). The CDR3 loop spans 17 amino acids. Germline CDR1 and CDR2: KGHSH and LQKENI. V lost 3 bases, J lost 2 bases, and 16 bases lay in between. CDR3 sequence: CASSPSPMGGTNEKLFF. CDR3 nucleotide sequence: TGTGCCAGCTCACCTTCCCCGATGGGGGGGACTAATGAAAAACTGTTTTTT.